The 2 T cell receptor beta chains given below trace back to one sample, sequenced in a study of response to subunit inactivated influenza vaccine. Via MiXCR, TCRdb re-called the RT-PCR reads, giving one row per CDR3 protein. The sample shows about 780,000 distinct CDR3 sequences, less than 20% of them seen only once. Sequencing was performed on PBMCs from blood, taken more than 4 days after vaccination. The receptors shown here come from a man in his fifties or sixties who received an inactivated influenza vaccine.

The chain links TRBV2 to TRBJ1-5; 7 bases are a match to TRBD1. Germline values: CDR1 SNHLY, CDR2 FYNNEI. The CDR3 is made up of 13 amino acids. V lost 8 bases, J lost 4 bases, and 5 bases stayed unmatched. The CDR3: CASGDSRNQPQHF. DNA for the CDR3: TGTGCCAGCGGGGACAGTAGGAATCAGCCCCAGCATTTT.

The CDR3: CASSFTSGSSYEQYF. The CDR3 nucleotides are TGTGCCAGCAGTTTTACTAGCGGGAGTAGCTACGAGCAGTACTTC. J is TRBJ2-7 and V is TRBV28, with 11 positions matching TRBD2. CDR1 is MDHEN, CDR2 SYDVKM, per germline. V was pared by 3 bases and J by 3 bases, with 4 bases of the junction left unmatched. The CDR3 covers 15 residues.